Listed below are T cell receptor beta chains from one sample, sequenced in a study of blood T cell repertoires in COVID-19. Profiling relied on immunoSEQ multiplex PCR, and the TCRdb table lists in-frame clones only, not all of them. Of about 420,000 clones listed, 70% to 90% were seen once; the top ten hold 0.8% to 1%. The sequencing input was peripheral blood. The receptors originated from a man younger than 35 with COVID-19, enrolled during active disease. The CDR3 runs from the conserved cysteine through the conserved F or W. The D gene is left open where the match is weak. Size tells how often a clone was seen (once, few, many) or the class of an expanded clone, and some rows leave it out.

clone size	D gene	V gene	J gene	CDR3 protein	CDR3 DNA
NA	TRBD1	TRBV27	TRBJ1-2	CASSPGQGSYTF	TGTGCCAGCAGCCCGGGACAGGGGAGCTACACCTTC
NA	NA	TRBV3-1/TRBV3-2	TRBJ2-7	CASSSRSSPQYF	TGTGCCAGCAGCTCCCGCTCTAGCCCGCAGTACTTC
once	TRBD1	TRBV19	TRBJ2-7	CASSPTGWSYEQYF	TGTGCCAGTAGCCCGACAGGGTGGTCCTACGAGCAGTACTTC
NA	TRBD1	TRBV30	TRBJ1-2	CAWSVDRPWRGYTF	TGTGCCTGGAGTGTGGACAGGCCGTGGCGTGGCTACACCTTC
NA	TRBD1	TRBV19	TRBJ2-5	CASSTGQGGFGETQYF	TGTGCCAGTAGTACAGGACAGGGAGGTTTCGGGGAGACCCAGTACTTC
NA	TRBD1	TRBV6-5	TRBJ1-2	CASRPGQGRGYTF	TGTGCCAGCAGACCGGGACAGGGAAGGGGCTACACCTTC
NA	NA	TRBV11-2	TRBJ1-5	CASSPSYTDNQPQHF	TGTGCCAGCAGCCCAAGTTACACCGACAATCAGCCCCAGCATTTT
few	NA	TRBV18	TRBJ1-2	CASSHTRGNGYTF	TGTGCCAGCTCCCACACCCGGGGGAATGGCTACACCTTC
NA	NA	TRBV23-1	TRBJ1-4	CASSQSSRAAGDEKLFF	TGCGCCAGCAGTCAATCGTCGCGGGCAGCGGGGGATGAAAAACTGTTTTTT
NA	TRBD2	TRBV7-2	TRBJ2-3	CASSLARSLAGGRGVQYF	TGTGCCAGCAGCTTAGCGAGGAGCCTAGCGGGGGGGAGAGGGGTGCAGTATTTT
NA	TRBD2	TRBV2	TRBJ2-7	CASRAVAGAVNEQYF	TGTGCCAGCAGGGCCGTAGCGGGAGCAGTAAATGAGCAGTACTTC
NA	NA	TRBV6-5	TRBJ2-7	CASSYMGSTYEQYF	TGTGCCAGCAGTTACATGGGGAGTACCTACGAGCAGTACTTC
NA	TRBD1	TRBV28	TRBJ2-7	CASKGGTGAYEQYF	TGTGCCAGCAAAGGGGGGACAGGGGCCTACGAGCAGTACTTC
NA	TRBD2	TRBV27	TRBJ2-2	CASRQLLLAGGNTGELFF	TGTGCCAGCAGACAACTCCTGCTAGCGGGAGGGAACACCGGGGAGCTGTTTTTT
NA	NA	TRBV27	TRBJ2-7	CASSFASPYEQYF	TGTGCCAGCAGTTTTGCGAGCCCCTACGAGCAGTACTTC
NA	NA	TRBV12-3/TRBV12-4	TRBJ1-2	CASSFSYGYTF	TGTGCCAGCAGTTTTAGCTATGGCTACACCTTC
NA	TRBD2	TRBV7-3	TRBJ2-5	CASSFLAAGRETQYF	TGTGCCAGCAGCTTTCTAGCGGCGGGTCGAGAGACCCAGTACTTC
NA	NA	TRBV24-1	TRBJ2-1	CATSDPSGPYNEQFF	TGTGCCACCAGTGACCCCAGCGGGCCCTACAATGAGCAGTTCTTC
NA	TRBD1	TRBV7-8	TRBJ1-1	CASSLRVWGQGDTEAFF	TGTGCCAGCAGCTTACGGGTCTGGGGACAGGGGGACACTGAAGCTTTCTTT
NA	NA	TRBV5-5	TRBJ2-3	CASSPHPEADTQYF	TGTGCCAGCAGCCCGCACCCTGAGGCAGATACGCAGTATTTT
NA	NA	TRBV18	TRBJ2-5	CASSPAGGAETQYF	TGTGCCAGCTCACCCGCCGGAGGGGCAGAGACCCAGTACTTC
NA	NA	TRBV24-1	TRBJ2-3	CATSDYRQVTDTQYF	TGTGCCACCAGTGATTATCGGCAGGTCACAGATACGCAGTATTTT
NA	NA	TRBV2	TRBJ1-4	CASSEAPSLGEKLFF	TGTGCCAGCAGTGAAGCTCCCAGTCTAGGTGAAAAACTGTTTTTT
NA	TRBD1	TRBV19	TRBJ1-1	CASSIPGTGIKAFF	TGTGCCAGTAGTATACCCGGGACAGGTATCAAAGCTTTCTTT
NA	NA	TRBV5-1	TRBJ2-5	CASITRAGGRETQYF	TGCGCCAGCATCACTCGGGCGGGCGGAAGAGAGACCCAGTACTTC
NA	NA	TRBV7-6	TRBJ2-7	CASSSHRDKSSYEQYF	TGTGCCAGCAGCAGCCACCGGGACAAGAGCTCCTACGAGCAGTACTTC
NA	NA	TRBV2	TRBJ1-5	CASSRAEQPQHF	TGTGCGAGCAGCAGGGCTGAACAGCCCCAGCATTTT
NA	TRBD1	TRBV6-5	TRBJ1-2	CASSYDRGPYGYTF	TGTGCCAGCAGTTACGACAGGGGGCCCTATGGCTACACCTTC
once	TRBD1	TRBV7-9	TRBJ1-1	CASSLGQGADTEAFF	TGTGCCAGCAGCCTGGGACAGGGGGCGGACACTGAAGCTTTCTTT
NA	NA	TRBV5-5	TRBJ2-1	CASSLGVRTYNEQFF	TGTGCCAGCAGCTTGGGGGTGAGGACCTACAATGAGCAGTTCTTC
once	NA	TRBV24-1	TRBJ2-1	CATSGPFGSYNEQFF	TGTGCCACCAGTGGTCCCTTTGGGAGTTACAATGAGCAGTTCTTC
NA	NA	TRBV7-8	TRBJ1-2	CASSLGAGVSYTF	TGTGCCAGCAGCTTGGGAGCTGGGGTTAGCTACACCTTC
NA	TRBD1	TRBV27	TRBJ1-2	CASSHHGTGGYGYTF	TGTGCCAGCAGTCACCACGGGACAGGGGGCTATGGCTACACCTTC
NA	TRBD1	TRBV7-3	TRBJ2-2	CASSSIQGVPGELFF	TGTGCCAGCAGTTCCATTCAGGGGGTGCCGGGGGAGCTGTTTTTT
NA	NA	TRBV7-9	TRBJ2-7	CASSPGLIVDEQYF	TGTGCCAGCAGCCCCGGACTAATAGTCGACGAGCAGTACTTC
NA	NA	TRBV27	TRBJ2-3	CASSLGGWVDTQYF	TGTGCCAGCAGTTTAGGGGGGTGGGTAGATACGCAGTATTTT
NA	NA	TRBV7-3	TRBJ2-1	CASSPYSGSSYNEQFF	TGTGCCAGCAGCCCATATAGCGGTAGCTCCTACAATGAGCAGTTCTTC
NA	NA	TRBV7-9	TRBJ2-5	CASSLVERETQYF	TGTGCCAGCAGCTTAGTGGAGAGGGAGACCCAGTACTTC
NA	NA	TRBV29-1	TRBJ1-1	CSVDGTGSTEAFF	TGCAGCGTTGATGGTACAGGGAGCACTGAAGCTTTCTTT
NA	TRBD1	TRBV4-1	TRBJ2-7	CASSQVLSLRGQYEQYF	TGCGCCAGCAGCCAAGTTCTTTCGCTCAGGGGGCAATACGAGCAGTACTTC
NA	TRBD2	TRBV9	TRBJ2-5	CASSVSSGILETQYF	TGTGCCAGCAGCGTGTCTAGCGGGATTCTGGAGACCCAGTACTTC